A single sample is the source of the 25 T cell receptor beta chains below, sequenced in a study of low-dose radiotherapy and immunotherapy resistance in tumors. cDNA synthesis used a TRAV/TRBV-specific primer set for both chains. The PCR that amplified TCRs ran for about 18 cycles, relying on a constant-region primer and a V-primer adapter. TCRdb redid the calling of the reads with MiXCR, one entry per CDR3 protein. The table has just over 90,000 distinct CDR3 sequences, around a fifth seen once; the top ten hold around 13%. The time point here: after trial treatment. Treatment indicated: LDRT plus nivolumab, ipilimumab, low-dose cyclophosphamide and aspirin (RACIN trial). Sequences were derived from PBMCs, sampled after low-dose radiotherapy plus immunotherapy. The receptors stem from a female donor with ovarian cancer.

Many counts were recorded for this clonotype. The chain carries TRBV20-1 and TRBJ1-5, with 8 nucleotides matching TRBD1. The CDR3 contains 14 residues. The germline V gene encodes CDR1 DFQATT and CDR2 SNEGSKA (reference sequence). J was trimmed by 1 base and V by 3 bases; bases with no gene match: 2. The CDR3 DNA follows: TGCAGTGCTAGTAACAGGGGGAGCAATCAGCCCCAGCATTTT. Protein sequence: CSASNRGSNQPQHF.

This clonotype was observed many times. The chain is built from TRBV7-9 and TRBJ2-2; 10 bases are a match to TRBD1. After removal of 5 bases from V and 7 bases from J, the junction contained 10 bases not matched to a gene. Germline V gene lookup returns CDR1 SEHNR and CDR2 FQNEAQ (reference sequence). The CDR3 runs 16 residues. This CDR3 reads CASSVIPGQGHGELFF. CDR3 bases: TGTGCCAGCAGCGTTATTCCGGGACAGGGGCACGGGGAGCTGTTTTTT.

The gene calls are TRBV5-1 and TRBJ2-2, with unresolved D. Germline V gives CDR1 SGHRS, CDR2 YFSETQ. The length of the CDR3 is 13 residues. The V gene lost 4 bases and the J gene lost 5 bases, with 9 bases spanning the gap. The CDR3 DNA reads TGCGCCAGCAGCCAGGCGGCTACCGGGGAGCTGTTTTTT. Amino acids: CASSQAATGELFF.

This clonotype was found many times. The chain carries TRBV20-1 and TRBJ2-1; TRBD2 matches 11 bases. The CDR3 is 15 residues long. Germline V gene data show CDR1 as DFQATT and CDR2 as SNEGSKA (reference sequence). V dropped 5 bases and J dropped 7; count of bases not matched to a gene: 10. CDR3 coding DNA: TGCAGTGCTCCCCTAGCGGGAGGCCGGGGGAATGAGCAGTTCTTC. The encoded protein is CSAPLAGGRGNEQFF.

This clonotype was found many times. One end of the junction is discordant with germline, which a read error may explain. The chain employs TRBV28 and TRBJ2-2; D is possibly TRBD1 or TRBD2 (7 bases each). This CDR3 spans 18 amino acids. The germline CDR1 and CDR2 sequences are MDHEN and SYDVKM. The CDR3 spells CATSASAQGGINTGELFF. DNA of the CDR3: TGTGCCACCAGTGCTTCGGCTCAGGGGGGGATTAACACCGGGGAGCTGTTTTTT.

This clonotype was observed many times. The chain links TRBV7-2 to TRBJ2-1; possibly TRBD1 or TRBD2 for D (5 bases each). The V gene lost 5 bases and the J gene lost 4 bases, with 9 bases spanning the gap. The germline V gene encodes CDR1 SGHTA and CDR2 FQGNSA. The CDR3 consists of 13 residues. CDR3 sequence (DNA): TGTGCCAGCAGCCGGGACCATTACAATGAGCAGTTCTTC. This codes for CASSRDHYNEQFF.

This clonotype was seen ten or more times. CDR3 loop: CASNGSPEAFF. Here the CDR3 DNA reads TGTGCCAGTAATGGGAGCCCTGAAGCTTTCTTT. The chain employs TRBV19 and TRBJ1-1, with no clear D. This CDR3 spans 11 amino acids. Germline V CDR1 and CDR2: LNHDA, SQIVND (reference sequence). V shed 7 bases and J shed 6 bases, with 9 bases lying between them. The complete variable domain, with remaining parts taken from reference TRBV19 and TRBJ1-1, reads DGGITQSPKYLFRKEGQNVTLSCEQNLNHDAMYWYRQDPGQGLRLIYYSQIVNDFQKGDIAEGYSVSREKKESFPLTVTSAQKNPTAFYLCASNGSPEAFFGQGTRLTVV.

This clonotype was detected ten times or more. The genes are TRBV20-1 and TRBJ2-3; D may be TRBD2 (6 bases). V was trimmed by 1 base and J by 6 bases, leaving 11 bases between them. The CDR3 covers 13 residues. CDR1 is DFQATT and CDR2 is SNEGSKA in the germline V gene (reference sequence). CDR3 amino acids: CSARAGGADTQYF. The CDR3 DNA reads TGCAGTGCTAGAGCCGGGGGTGCCGATACGCAGTATTTT.

The chain employs TRBV7-6 and TRBJ2-7; tentative D call: TRBD2 (6 bases). The V end was cut by 5 bases, the J end by 6 bases, with 29 bases between. This CDR3 is 18 amino acids long. Germline assignment: CDR1 SGHVS and CDR2 FNYEAQ. The CDR3 nucleotides read TGTGCCAGCAGCCCCGAGATTGGGGAGCGGGCCCCCTTGTCCGAGCAGTACTTC. This sequence encodes CASSPEIGERAPLSEQYF.

This clonotype has ten or more counts. This rearrangement joins TRBV5-1 to TRBJ2-1; D is ambiguous. The length of the CDR3 is 13 residues. V was pared by 1 base and J by 8 bases, with 10 bases between. Germline V gene lookup returns CDR1 SGHRS and CDR2 YFSETQ. The CDR3 spells CASSLSDLDEQFF. The CDR3 nucleotides read TGCGCCAGCAGCTTGTCGGACCTGGATGAGCAGTTCTTC.

To note about this clonotype: A far larger clone is just one base off, so this is likely a read error. The V gene is TRBV13, the J gene TRBJ2-4; 7 nucleotides line up with TRBD2. The germline CDR1 and CDR2 sequences are PRHDT and FYEKMQ (reference sequence). The CDR3 length is 14 residues. V shed 5 bases and J 7 bases; nucleotides not matched to a gene: 8. CDR3 sequence reads: CASSRLRGRNIQYF. DNA for the CDR3: TGTGCCAGCAGCCGGCTGCGGGGGAGGAACATTCAGTACTTC.

This clonotype was seen ten or more times. The chain carries TRBV2 and TRBJ2-2; D ambiguous. CDR3 length: 14 amino acids. Germline CDR1 is SNHLY and CDR2 is FYNNEI. V was clipped by 3 bases and J by 2 bases, with 7 bases between them. The CDR3 region is CASSEDLNTGELFF. The CDR3 DNA follows: TGTGCCAGCAGTGAGGACCTCAACACCGGGGAGCTGTTTTTT.

This clonotype was detected ten times or more. This chain joins TRBV28 and TRBJ2-4; D tentatively reads TRBD1 or TRBD2 (6 bases each). This CDR3 region has 18 residues. With 5 bases removed from V and 2 bases from J, the gap between germline ends came to 22 bases. Per germline, CDR1 MDHEN and CDR2 SYDVKM. The CDR3 coding sequence is TGTGCCAGCAGTCCCCCCATATATCGGGGGCTGTCCAAAAACATTCAGTACTTC. Amino acids: CASSPPIYRGLSKNIQYF.

This clonotype was recorded at least ten times. The rearrangement joins TRBV12-5 to TRBJ1-2, with 10 positions matching TRBD1. The CDR3 has 19 residues. Germline V gene lookup returns CDR1 LGHNT and CDR2 FRNRAP. Losses at the gene ends were 0 bases for V and 2 bases for J; bases not matched to a gene: 12. The CDR3 sequence is CASGLVTTSTGQGNYGYTF. Here the CDR3 DNA reads TGTGCTAGTGGTTTGGTCACAACAAGTACGGGACAGGGGAACTATGGCTACACCTTC.

This clonotype was recorded at least ten times. The chain carries TRBV6-2 or TRBV6-3 and TRBJ1-2; D not resolved. Germline loops: CDR1 MNHEY, CDR2 SVGEGT. Trimming removed 10 bases at V and 8 bases at J, with 20 bases between. The CDR3 is made up of 13 amino acids. In nucleotides, the CDR3 is TGTGCCACCAGCGGCGGGAGTCCTAAAGGCTACACCTTC. Its protein is CATSGGSPKGYTF.

This clonotype has a handful of counts. The chain couples TRBV20-1 to TRBJ2-7, with 12 bases fitting TRBD2. Germline CDR1 and CDR2: DFQATT and SNEGSKA (reference sequence). With V trimmed by 3 bases and J by 2 bases, 5 bases remained unmatched. This CDR3 spans 15 amino acids. The CDR3 DNA reads as TGCAGTGCTAGGGCTCTAGCGGGGGGGCCCTACGAGCAGTACTTC. Protein: CSARALAGGPYEQYF.

This clonotype was found many times. J is TRBJ1-5 and V is TRBV19; 7 bases align to TRBD1. Germline lookup yields CDR1 LNHDA and CDR2 SQIVND (reference sequence). V shed 4 bases, J shed 4 bases, and the junction held 1 base outside the gene matches. This CDR3 has 13 residues. The CDR3 loop is CASSRQGNQPQHF. Written as DNA, the CDR3 is TGTGCCAGTAGTAGACAGGGTAATCAGCCCCAGCATTTT.

This clonotype was picked up many times. The CDR3: CASTPGDINQPQHF. In DNA form, the CDR3 reads TGTGCCAGTACCCCAGGGGACATCAATCAGCCCCAGCATTTT. V and J are TRBV19 and TRBJ1-5, with TRBD1 as a possible D gene (6 bases). The V gene lost 7 bases and the J gene lost 3 bases, with 13 bases spanning the gap. Germline V gene sequence: CDR1 LNHDA, CDR2 SQIVND (reference sequence). This CDR3 spans 14 amino acids.

This clonotype was counted ten times or more. The chain carries TRBV29-1 and TRBJ2-7, with TRBD2 identical over 7 bases. Germline V lookup: CDR1 SQVTM, CDR2 ANQGSEA. After removal of 6 bases from V and 5 bases from J, the junction contained 16 bases not matched to a gene. CDR3 length equals 15 residues. The chain's CDR3 is CSVGGSGSGGNEQYF. The CDR3 region has the DNA TGCAGCGTCGGGGGGAGTGGAAGCGGAGGGAACGAGCAGTACTTC.

The sample holds many counts of this clonotype. The rearrangement uses TRBV20-1 and TRBJ2-5; D not certain. The CDR3 is made up of 14 amino acids. CDR1 is DFQATT and CDR2 is SNEGSKA in the germline V gene (reference sequence). The V end was cut by 7 bases, the J end by 1 base, with 16 bases between. For the CDR3, the DNA is TGCAGTGTCGAAGCTCGTTCGGGCCAAGAGACCCAGTACTTC. The encoded protein is CSVEARSGQETQYF.

This clonotype showed up many times. The genes are TRBV20-1 and TRBJ2-5; 7 bases fit TRBD2. The V gene's germline CDR1 is DFQATT and CDR2 SNEGSKA (reference sequence). The CDR3 totals 14 residues. The J segment lost 4 bases and the V segment lost 3 bases, leaving 8 bases of the junction unmatched. CDR3 loop: CSASSGLGGETQYF. The CDR3 nucleotides read TGCAGTGCTAGTTCCGGACTAGGAGGAGAGACCCAGTACTTC.

This clonotype was recorded at least ten times. The chain couples TRBV9 to TRBJ2-3; possible D gene TRBD2, 6 bases. Germline CDR1 reads SGDLS; CDR2 reads YYNGEE. V was cut by 0 bases and J by 4 bases, with 12 bases left in between. This CDR3 spans 15 amino acids. The CDR3 DNA reads as TGTGCCAGCAGCGTAGGACTAGGGTTAGCAGATACGCAGTATTTT. It translates to CASSVGLGLADTQYF. The variable domain in full, with the rest retrieved from reference TRBV9 and TRBJ2-3, is DSGVTQTPKHLITATGQRVTLRCSPRSGDLSVYWYQQSLDQGLQFLIQYYNGEERAKGNILERFSAQQFPDLHSELNLSSLELGDSALYFCASSVGLGLADTQYFGPGTRLTVL.

This clonotype occurred many times. CDR3 DNA: TGCAGTGCACCCCGGGGACTAGCGACCTACAATGAGCAGTTCTTC. Protein sequence: CSAPRGLATYNEQFF. The chain couples TRBV20-1 to TRBJ2-1, with 10 bases aligning to TRBD2. CDR3 length: 15 residues. After removal of 6 bases from V and 2 bases from J, the junction contained 7 bases not matched to a gene. The germline gives CDR1 DFQATT, CDR2 SNEGSKA (reference sequence).

This clonotype came up many times. V and J are TRBV6-4 and TRBJ1-1, with D possibly being TRBD1 (5 bases). Trimming left V 6 bases short and J 4 bases short, with 15 bases between. The CDR3 is made up of 14 amino acids. Germline CDR1 and CDR2: MRHNA and SNTAGT. The DNA for the CDR3 is TGTGCCAGCAGCTCCACCTGGGGGGGCACTGAAGCTTTCTTT. Translated: CASSSTWGGTEAFF.

The genes are TRBV18 and TRBJ2-3; TRBD1 agrees at 11 bases. V lost 3 bases, J lost 6 bases, and 2 bases stayed unmatched. CDR1 KGHSH and CDR2 LQKENI come from the germline V gene. The CDR3 extends over 14 amino acids. The CDR3 here is CASSPGQGADTQYF. Written as DNA, the CDR3 is TGTGCCAGCTCACCTGGACAGGGGGCGGATACGCAGTATTTT.